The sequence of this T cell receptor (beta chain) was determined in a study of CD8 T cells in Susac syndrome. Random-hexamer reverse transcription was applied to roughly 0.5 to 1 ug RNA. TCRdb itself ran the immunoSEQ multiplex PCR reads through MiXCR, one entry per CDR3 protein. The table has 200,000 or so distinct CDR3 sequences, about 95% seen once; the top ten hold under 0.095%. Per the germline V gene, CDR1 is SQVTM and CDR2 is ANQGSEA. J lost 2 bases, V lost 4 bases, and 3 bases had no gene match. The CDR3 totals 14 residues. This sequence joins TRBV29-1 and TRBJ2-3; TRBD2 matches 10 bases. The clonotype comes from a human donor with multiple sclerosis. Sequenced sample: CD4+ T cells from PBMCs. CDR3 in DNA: TGCAGCGTTGGGCTAGCGGGAGACACAGATACGCAGTATTTT. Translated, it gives CSVGLAGDTDTQYF.